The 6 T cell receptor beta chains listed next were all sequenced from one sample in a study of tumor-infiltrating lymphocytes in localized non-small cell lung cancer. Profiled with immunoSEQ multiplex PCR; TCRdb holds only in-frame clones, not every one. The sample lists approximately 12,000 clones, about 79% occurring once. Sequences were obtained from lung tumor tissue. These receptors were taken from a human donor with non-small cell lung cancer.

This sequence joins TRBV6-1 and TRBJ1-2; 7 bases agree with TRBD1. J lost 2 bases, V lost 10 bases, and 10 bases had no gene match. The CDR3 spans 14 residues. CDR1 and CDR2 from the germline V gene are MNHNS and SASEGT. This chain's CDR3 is CAILDTGQNYGYTF. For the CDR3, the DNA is TGTGCCATCCTCGACACGGGACAGAACTATGGCTACACCTTC.

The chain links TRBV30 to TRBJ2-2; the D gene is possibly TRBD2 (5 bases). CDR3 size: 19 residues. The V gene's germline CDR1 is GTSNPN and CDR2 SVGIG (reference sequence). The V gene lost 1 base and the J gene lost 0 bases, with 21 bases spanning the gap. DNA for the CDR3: TGTGCCTGGAGTGCCCGTCTACTAGTACGATTACCGAACACCGGGGAGCTGTTTTTT. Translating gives CAWSARLLVRLPNTGELFF.

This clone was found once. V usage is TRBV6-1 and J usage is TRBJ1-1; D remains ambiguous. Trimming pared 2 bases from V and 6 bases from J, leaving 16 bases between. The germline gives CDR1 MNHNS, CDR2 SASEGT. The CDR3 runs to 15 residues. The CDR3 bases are TGTGCCAGCAGTGAATACGCAGATCCCTCCGCTGAAGCTTTCTTT. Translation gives CASSEYADPSAEAFF.

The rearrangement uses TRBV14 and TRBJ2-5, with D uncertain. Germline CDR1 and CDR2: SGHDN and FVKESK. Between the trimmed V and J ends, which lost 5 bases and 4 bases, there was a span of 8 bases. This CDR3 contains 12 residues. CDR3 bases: TGTGCCAGCAGCTATGTGGGAGAGACCCAGTACTTC. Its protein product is CASSYVGETQYF.

The CDR3 loop reads CAISPSTDTQYF. The CDR3 DNA reads TGTGCCATCAGCCCGAGCACAGATACGCAGTATTTT. The rearrangement uses TRBV10-3 and TRBJ2-3; D gene uncertain. The CDR3 covers 12 residues. Trimming pared 6 bases from V and 0 bases from J, leaving 4 bases between. CDR1 and CDR2 (germline): ENHRY, SYGVKD.

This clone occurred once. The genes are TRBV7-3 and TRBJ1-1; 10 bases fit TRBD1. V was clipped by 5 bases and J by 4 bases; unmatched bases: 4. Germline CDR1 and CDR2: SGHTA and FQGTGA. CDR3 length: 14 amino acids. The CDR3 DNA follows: TGTGCCAGCAGCCTGGACAGGGGGGGCACTGAAGCTTTCTTT. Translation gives CASSLDRGGTEAFF.